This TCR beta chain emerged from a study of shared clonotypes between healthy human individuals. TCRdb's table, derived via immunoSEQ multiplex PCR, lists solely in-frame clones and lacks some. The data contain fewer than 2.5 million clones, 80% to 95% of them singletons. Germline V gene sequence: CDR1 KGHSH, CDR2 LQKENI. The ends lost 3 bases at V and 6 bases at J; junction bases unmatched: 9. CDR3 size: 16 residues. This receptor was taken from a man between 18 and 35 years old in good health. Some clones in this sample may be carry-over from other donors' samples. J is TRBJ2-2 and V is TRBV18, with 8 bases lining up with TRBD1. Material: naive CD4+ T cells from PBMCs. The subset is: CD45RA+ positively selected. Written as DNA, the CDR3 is TGTGCCAGCTCACCCAGGACAGGGACGTCGTCCGGGGAGCTGTTTTTT. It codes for CASSPRTGTSSGELFF.